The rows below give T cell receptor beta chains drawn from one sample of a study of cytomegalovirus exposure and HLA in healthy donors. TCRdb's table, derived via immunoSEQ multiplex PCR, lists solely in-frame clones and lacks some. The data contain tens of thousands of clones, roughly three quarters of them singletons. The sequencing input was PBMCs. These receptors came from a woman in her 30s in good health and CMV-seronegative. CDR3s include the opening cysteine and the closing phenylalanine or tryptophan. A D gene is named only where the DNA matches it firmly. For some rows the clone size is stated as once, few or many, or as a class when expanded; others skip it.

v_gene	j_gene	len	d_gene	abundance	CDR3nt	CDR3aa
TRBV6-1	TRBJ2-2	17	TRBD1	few	TGTGCCAGCAGTGACCGGGACAGGGCTGGGGAGACCGGGGAGCTGTTTTTT	CASSDRDRAGETGELFF
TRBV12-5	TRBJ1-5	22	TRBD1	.	TGTGCTAGTGGTTTAAGTGACGCGATCGACAGGGTACGAGGGTATAGCAATCAGCCCCAGCATTTT	CASGLSDAIDRVRGYSNQPQHF
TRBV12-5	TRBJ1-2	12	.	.	TGTGCTAGTGGTTCGGACTTCTATGGCTACACCTTC	CASGSDFYGYTF
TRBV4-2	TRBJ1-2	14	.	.	TGTGCCAGCAGCCAAGAGGCTGGACAGCGAGGCTACACCTTC	CASSQEAGQRGYTF
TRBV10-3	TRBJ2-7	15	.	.	TGTGCCACCAAACTAGACAGGTCGGTAAGCTACGAGCAGTACTTC	CATKLDRSVSYEQYF
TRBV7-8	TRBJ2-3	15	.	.	TGTGCCAGCAGCTTGGATCGGGGTTCCTCAGATACGCAGTATTTT	CASSLDRGSSDTQYF
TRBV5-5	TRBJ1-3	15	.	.	TGTGCCAGCAGCTTGGAGGGGTCCTCTGGAAACACCATATATTTT	CASSLEGSSGNTIYF
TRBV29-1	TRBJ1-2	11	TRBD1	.	TGCAGCGGTACAGGGGATCATGGCTACACCTTC	CSGTGDHGYTF
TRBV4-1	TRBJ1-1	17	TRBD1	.	TGCGCCAGCAGCCAGGAACCGGGACAGGGGGCAGGCACTGAAGCTTTCTTT	CASSQEPGQGAGTEAFF
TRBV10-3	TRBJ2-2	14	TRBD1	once	TGTGCCACTCAGGGGGTTGGGAACACCGGGGAGCTGTTTTTT	CATQGVGNTGELFF
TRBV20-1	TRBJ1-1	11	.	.	TGCAGGGCGGGGGGGCAAACTGAAGCTTTCTTT	CRAGGQTEAFF
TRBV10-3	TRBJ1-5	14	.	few	TGTGCCATCAGTCATCCACCGGGGGTTCAGCCCCAGCATTTT	CAISHPPGVQPQHF
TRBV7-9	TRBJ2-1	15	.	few	TGTGCCAGCAGCTTGGAGGATGGGACCTACAATGAGCAGTTCTTC	CASSLEDGTYNEQFF
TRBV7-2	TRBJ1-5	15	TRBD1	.	TGTGCCAGCAGCTTAGTTAACAGGGGAAATCAGCCCCAGCATTTT	CASSLVNRGNQPQHF
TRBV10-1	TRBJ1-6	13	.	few	TGCGCCAGCAGTGAGGGGACAAATTCACCCCTCCACTTT	CASSEGTNSPLHF